A single sample gave rise to the 25 T cell receptor beta chains below, sequenced in a study of cytomegalovirus exposure and HLA in healthy donors. The primer mix had 60 Vbeta and 13 Jbeta primers. TCRdb's copy holds only in-frame clones and misses some; the assay was immunoSEQ multiplex PCR. The table has a few hundred thousand clones, roughly 80% seen once. The sample consisted of PBMCs. These TCRs come from a girl aged 2-10 years in good health and CMV-seronegative.

This chain joins TRBV2 and TRBJ1-4; the D gene is possibly TRBD1 (6 bases). The ends were cut back, 6 bases at V and 4 bases at J, with 12 bases in the middle. The CDR3 is 14 residues long. From germline, CDR1 is SNHLY and CDR2 FYNNEI. In DNA, the CDR3 is TGTGCCAGCAGACCTGGACAGTTTAATGAAAAACTGTTTTTT. Its protein product is CASRPGQFNEKLFF.

The chain couples TRBV28 to TRBJ2-7; 9 nucleotides agree with TRBD1. CDR1 and CDR2 (germline): MDHEN, SYDVKM. J lost 5 bases, V lost 2 bases, and 4 bases had no gene match. The CDR3 totals 14 residues. The CDR3 DNA sequence: TGTGCCAGCAGTTTAGGGACAGGGATCGACGAGCAGTACTTC. Translated: CASSLGTGIDEQYF. Using reference TRBV28 and TRBJ2-7 for the parts outside the CDR3, the full variable domain is DVKVTQSSRYLVKRTGEKVFLECVQDMDHENMFWYRQDPGLGLRLIYFSYDVKMKEKGDIPEGYSVSREKKERFSLILESASTNQTSMYLCASSLGTGIDEQYFGPGTRLTVT.

The chain couples TRBV2 to TRBJ1-5; D perhaps matches TRBD1 (6 bases). Germline V gene lookup returns CDR1 SNHLY and CDR2 FYNNEI. The CDR3 runs to 14 residues. Trimming removed 4 bases from V and 7 bases from J, with 14 bases in between. CDR3 coding DNA: TGTGCCAGCAGTGGGGAAGGGGGAGGGCAGCCCCAGCATTTT. Translated, it gives CASSGEGGGQPQHF.

The chain recombines TRBV5-4 with TRBJ2-7, with 11 bases identical to TRBD2. With 2 bases clipped from V and 9 bases from J, the junction kept 10 bases outside the gene matches. Germline lookup yields CDR1 SGHNT and CDR2 YYREEE (reference sequence). The CDR3 covers 15 residues. CDR3 amino acids: CASSFGLAGVLGQYF. In DNA, the CDR3 is TGTGCCAGCAGCTTCGGACTAGCGGGTGTCTTGGGGCAGTACTTC.

The chain joins TRBV4-2 to TRBJ2-1, with 7 bases fitting TRBD2. CDR3 size: 15 residues. Germline-derived CDR1 and CDR2 are LGHNA and YNFKEQ. J was trimmed by 3 bases and V by 0 bases; bases with no gene match: 2. The CDR3 region is CASSQDREVYNEQFF. The CDR3 DNA follows: TGTGCCAGCAGCCAAGACCGGGAGGTCTACAATGAGCAGTTCTTC.

For the CDR3, the DNA is TGTGCCAGCAGCTTGGTGGCAGACTCCTACGAGCAGTACTTC. This gives the protein CASSLVADSYEQYF. V is TRBV5-6 and J is TRBJ2-5, with no clear D. The better agreement between TRBJ2-7 and the DNA end casts doubt on the J call. The CDR3 contains 14 residues. The germline V gene encodes CDR1 SGHDT and CDR2 YYEEEE.

This clone was seen more than once but under ten times. The V gene is TRBV13, the J gene TRBJ1-2; D perhaps matches TRBD1 (6 bases). The CDR3 sequence is 15 residues long. V gave up 5 bases and J gave up 4 bases, with 17 bases separating them. Germline assignment: CDR1 PRHDT and CDR2 FYEKMQ (reference sequence). CDR3 sequence: CASSTHREIGYGYTF. The CDR3 DNA sequence: TGTGCCAGCAGCACGCACAGGGAGATCGGCTATGGCTACACCTTC.

In its sample, this clone was seen once. V usage is TRBV2 and J usage is TRBJ1-2; a weak D match, TRBD1 (5 bases). The V gene's germline CDR1 is SNHLY and CDR2 FYNNEI. V was pared by 2 bases and J by 0 bases, with 13 bases between. CDR3 length: 16 residues. This CDR3 is CASSEWGTTPNYGYTF. CDR3 bases: TGTGCCAGCAGTGAATGGGGCACGACTCCTAACTATGGCTACACCTTC.

The chain uses TRBV19 and TRBJ1-2; TRBD1 aligns across 11 bases. The CDR3 sequence is 13 residues long. The V gene end was trimmed by 5 bases and the J gene end by 7 bases; junction bases not matched to a gene: 3. CDR1 and CDR2 from the germline V gene are LNHDA and SQIVND (reference sequence). CDR3 sequence (DNA): TGTGCCAGTAGTCGGGACAGGGGGACTGGCTACACCTTC. Amino acid sequence: CASSRDRGTGYTF.

The genes are TRBV6-5 and TRBJ2-3, with D tentatively TRBD1 (6 bases). The germline gives CDR1 MNHEY, CDR2 SVGAGI. V was pared by 5 bases and J by 6 bases, with 12 bases between. This CDR3 has 13 residues. Written as DNA, the CDR3 is TGTGCCAGCAGTCAAATCAGGGGCGATACGCAGTATTTT. This gives the protein CASSQIRGDTQYF.

The chain uses TRBV7-6 and TRBJ1-2; 10 nucleotides line up with TRBD1. J gave up 4 bases and V 5 bases, and 10 bases lay outside the gene matches. Per germline, CDR1 SGHVS and CDR2 FNYEAQ. CDR3 size: 16 residues. The CDR3 bases are TGTGCCAGCAGCGCCGGGACAGGGGCCGAAATCTATGGCTACACCTTC. It is translated as CASSAGTGAEIYGYTF.

The CDR3 region is CASSLTGAQNYGYTF. The CDR3 DNA reads TGTGCCAGCAGCTTAACAGGGGCTCAGAACTATGGCTACACCTTC. The gene calls are TRBV7-2 and TRBJ1-2; 7 positions match TRBD1. J gave up 2 bases and V 2 bases, and 5 bases lay outside the gene matches. CDR1 is SGHTA and CDR2 is FQGNSA in the germline V gene. The CDR3 extends over 15 amino acids.

The CDR3 bases are TGTGCCAGCAGGAGGGAACAAGAGACCCAGTACTTC. Protein product: CASRREQETQYF. This rearrangement joins TRBV2 to TRBJ2-5, with TRBD2 as a possible D gene (5 bases). CDR1 is SNHLY, CDR2 FYNNEI, per germline. This CDR3 contains 12 residues. With 6 bases removed from V and 2 bases from J, the gap between germline ends came to 7 bases. Full variable domain (rest looked up from reference TRBV2 and TRBJ2-5): EPEVTQTPSHQVTQMGQEVILRCVPISNHLYFYWYRQILGQKVEFLVSFYNNEISEKSEIFDDQFSVERPDGSNFTLKIRSTKLEDSAMYFCASRREQETQYFGPGTRLLVL.

This clone was seen more than once but under ten times. The V call is TRBV27, the J call TRBJ1-2; 8 bases map to TRBD1. Germline V CDR1 and CDR2: MNHEY, SMNVEV (reference sequence). Losses at the gene ends were 8 bases for V and 1 base for J; bases not matched to a gene: 21. CDR3 length: 19 residues. CDR3 residues: CASCHSGDQGARGNYGYTF. As DNA, the CDR3 is TGTGCCAGCTGCCATAGTGGGGATCAGGGGGCGCGTGGTAACTATGGCTACACCTTC.

The chain employs TRBV2 and TRBJ2-5; 8 bases align to TRBD1. Germline CDR1 reads SNHLY; CDR2 reads FYNNEI. V lost 10 bases to trimming and J lost 5 bases; unmatched junction nucleotides: 6. The CDR3 has 12 residues. CDR3 DNA: TGTGCCATTGACAGGGACAGGGAGACCCAGTACTTC. Protein: CAIDRDRETQYF.

The V gene is TRBV5-1, the J gene TRBJ2-5, with 7 bases aligning to TRBD2. The CDR3 is 19 amino acids. Germline V lookup: CDR1 SGHRS, CDR2 YFSETQ. Trimming at V came to 0 bases and at J to 1 base, leaving 15 bases not matched to a gene. CDR3 coding DNA: TGCGCCAGCAGCTTGGGCCCGGGGGGAGCGATCCAAGTCCAAGAGACCCAGTACTTC. Its protein product is CASSLGPGGAIQVQETQYF.

This clone is a singleton in its sample. The V gene is TRBV14, the J gene TRBJ1-4; D unresolved. Germline CDR1 SGHDN, CDR2 FVKESK. There are 10 residues in the CDR3. DNA for the CDR3: TGTGATAGGACGGGAGAAAAACTGTTTTTT. Protein: CDRTGEKLFF.

This chain uses TRBV19 with TRBJ2-7, with 7 bases matching TRBD1. Trimming at V came to 6 bases and at J to 2 bases, leaving 7 bases not matched to a gene. This CDR3 has 14 residues. Looked up from germline, CDR1 is LNHDA and CDR2 is SQIVND (reference sequence). CDR3 sequence: CASSSGTVTYEQYF. For the CDR3, the DNA is TGTGCCAGTAGCTCCGGGACAGTTACCTACGAGCAGTACTTC.

V gene TRBV2 combines with J gene TRBJ1-1; tentatively, D is TRBD1 (6 bases). CDR3 length: 13 amino acids. CDR1 and CDR2 (germline): SNHLY, FYNNEI. Trimming cost V 5 bases and J 1 base, with 8 bases left between them. Written as DNA, the CDR3 is TGTGCCAGCAGTCAGGGGAGGAACACTGAAGCTTTCTTT. This translates into CASSQGRNTEAFF.

This chain uses TRBV6-1 with TRBJ2-7; TRBD1 agrees at 10 bases. CDR1 and CDR2 (germline): MNHNS, SASEGT. V gave up 4 bases and J gave up 2 bases; unmatched junction bases: 5. The CDR3 contains 15 residues. For the CDR3, the DNA is TGTGCCAGCAGTGCTAGACAGGGGGCCGCCTACGAGCAGTACTTC. Encoded protein: CASSARQGAAYEQYF.

The chain carries TRBV27 and TRBJ2-7; tentatively, D is TRBD1 (6 bases). The length of the CDR3 is 15 residues. Germline V gives CDR1 MNHEY, CDR2 SMNVEV (reference sequence). V shed 2 bases and J shed 4 bases, with 15 bases lying between them. The chain's CDR3 is CASSLMGTGTYEQYF. CDR3 DNA sequence: TGTGCCAGCAGTTTAATGGGAACAGGGACATACGAGCAGTACTTC.

The chain couples TRBV7-2 to TRBJ1-1; weak D call: TRBD1 (5 bases). The ends were cut back, 5 bases at V and 7 bases at J, with 23 bases in the middle. Germline-derived CDR1 and CDR2 are SGHTA and FQGNSA. The CDR3 has 16 amino acids. For the CDR3, the DNA is TGTGCCAGCAGCCACCCTTCCAGGGTTGAAAAAGATGAAGCTTTCTTT. Translated: CASSHPSRVEKDEAFF.

The chain recombines TRBV6-6 with TRBJ1-6, with unresolved D. Per the germline V gene, CDR1 is MNHNY and CDR2 is SVGAGI (reference sequence). V gave up 6 bases and J gave up 6 bases, with 6 bases separating them. CDR3 length equals 12 residues. CDR3 nucleotide sequence: TGTGCCAGCAGGACTTCTAATTCACCCCTCCACTTT. As protein: CASRTSNSPLHF.

In its sample, this clone was seen a few times. This chain uses TRBV7-9 with TRBJ1-4; 8 bases are shared with TRBD1. Germline V gene sequence: CDR1 SEHNR, CDR2 FQNEAQ (reference sequence). The CDR3 is made up of 16 amino acids. Germline trimming cut 4 bases from V and 0 bases from J; bases unmatched to any gene: 4. The CDR3 DNA reads TGTGCCAGCAGCTCGGGACAGGCCACAACTAATGAAAAACTGTTTTTT. Residues: CASSSGQATTNEKLFF.

The J gene is TRBJ1-1, the V gene TRBV30, with TRBD1 identical over 7 bases. Unmatched junction bases numbered 4, after V lost 5 bases and J lost 1 base. There are 13 residues in the CDR3. Germline V gene data show CDR1 as GTSNPN and CDR2 as SVGIG (reference sequence). The CDR3 bases are TGTGCCTGGGACAGGGCCCAGAACACTGAAGCTTTCTTT. Its translation: CAWDRAQNTEAFF.